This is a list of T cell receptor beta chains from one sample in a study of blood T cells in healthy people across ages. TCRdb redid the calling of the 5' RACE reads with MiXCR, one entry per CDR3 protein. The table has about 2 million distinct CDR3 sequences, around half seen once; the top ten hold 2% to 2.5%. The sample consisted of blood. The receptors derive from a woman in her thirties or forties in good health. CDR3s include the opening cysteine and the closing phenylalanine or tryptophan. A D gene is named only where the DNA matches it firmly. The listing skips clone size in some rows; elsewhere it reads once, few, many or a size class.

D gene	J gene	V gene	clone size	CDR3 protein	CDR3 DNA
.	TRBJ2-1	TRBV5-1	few	CASSPVETRNEQFF	TGCGCCAGCAGTCCTGTCGAGACACGGAATGAGCAGTTCTTC
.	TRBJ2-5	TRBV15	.	CATNQGQSETQYF	TGTGCCACCAACCAAGGACAGTCGGAGACCCAGTACTTC
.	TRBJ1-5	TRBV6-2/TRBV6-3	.	CASREGHYNQPQHF	TGTGCCAGCAGGGAGGGACACTACAATCAGCCCCAGCATTTT
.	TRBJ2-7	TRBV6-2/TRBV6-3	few	CASSYVAGRRYEQYF	TGTGCCAGCAGTTACGTGGCAGGCCGACGGTACGAGCAGTACTTC
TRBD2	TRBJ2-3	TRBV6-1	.	CASSSPENSGGADTQYF	TGTGCCAGCAGCTCACCAGAAAATAGCGGGGGGGCAGATACGCAGTATTTT
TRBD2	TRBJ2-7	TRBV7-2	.	CASSSSAGGFYEQYF	TGTGCCAGCAGTTCCTCGGCGGGGGGGTTTTACGAGCAGTACTTC
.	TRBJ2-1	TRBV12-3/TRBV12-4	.	CASTSVRGARANEQFF	TGTGCCAGCACTTCTGTCCGGGGGGCCAGGGCGAATGAGCAGTTCTTC
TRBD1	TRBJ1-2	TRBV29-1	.	CSVEPGQGIGGYTF	TGCAGCGTAGAGCCGGGACAGGGTATAGGGGGCTACACCTTC
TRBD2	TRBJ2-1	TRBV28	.	CASSLTSGGAKGEQFF	TGTGCCAGCAGTCTAACTAGCGGGGGGGCTAAGGGTGAGCAGTTCTTC
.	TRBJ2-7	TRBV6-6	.	CASSITSPRETQYF	TGTGCCAGCAGCATTACTAGTCCTAGAGAGACTCAGTACTTC
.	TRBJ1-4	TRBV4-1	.	CASSQVQGPFWEKLFF	TGCGCCAGCAGCCAAGTACAAGGTCCGTTTTGGGAAAAACTGTTTTTT
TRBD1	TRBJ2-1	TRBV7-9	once	CAGSLARDRFNEQFF	TGTGCCGGCAGCTTAGCCCGGGACAGGTTCAATGAGCAGTTCTTC
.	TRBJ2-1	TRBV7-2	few	CASSLTRDVNEQFF	TGTGCCAGCAGCTTAACCCGGGACGTCAATGAGCAGTTCTTC
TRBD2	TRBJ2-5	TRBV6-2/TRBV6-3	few	CASSSRTSGGNEQYF	TGTGCCAGCAGTTCCCGGACTAGCGGGGGAAATGAGCAGTACTTC
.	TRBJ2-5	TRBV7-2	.	CASSLGSRGQETRYF	TGTGCCAGCAGCTTAGGGTCGAGGGGTCAAGAGACCCGGTACTTC
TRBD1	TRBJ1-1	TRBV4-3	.	CVSSHITGGTEAFF	TGCGTCAGCAGCCATATCACAGGGGGCACTGAAGCTTTCTTT
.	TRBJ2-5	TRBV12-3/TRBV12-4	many	CASSFELRKQETQYF	TGTGCCAGCAGTTTCGAGTTGCGAAAGCAAGAGACCCAGTACTTC
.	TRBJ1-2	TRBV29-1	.	CSVRAANYGYTF	TGCAGCGTTCGGGCCGCAAACTATGGCTACACCTTC
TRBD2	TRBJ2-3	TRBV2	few	CASTMTSGMADTQYF	TGTGCCAGCACCATGACTAGCGGGATGGCAGATACGCAGTATTTT
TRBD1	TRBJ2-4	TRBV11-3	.	CASSPGQGSGIQYF	TGTGCCAGCAGCCCAGGACAGGGCTCGGGCATTCAGTACTTC
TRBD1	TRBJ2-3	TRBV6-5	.	CAGSRQGVLGTDTQYF	TGTGCCGGCAGTCGACAGGGTGTATTAGGCACAGATACGCAGTATTTT
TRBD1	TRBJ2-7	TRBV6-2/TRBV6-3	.	CASSYSGQGGEQYF	TGTGCCAGCAGTTACTCAGGACAGGGGGGCGAGCAGTACTTC
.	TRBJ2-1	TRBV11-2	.	CASSSLEGEQFF	TGTGCCAGCAGCTCTCTAGAGGGTGAGCAGTTCTTC
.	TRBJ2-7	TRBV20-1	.	CSARDRGNSYEQYF	TGCAGTGCTAGAGATCGGGGGAACTCCTACGAGCAGTACTTC
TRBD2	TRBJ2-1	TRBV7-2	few	CASSFSGGYYNEQFF	TGTGCCAGCAGCTTTAGCGGGGGGTACTACAATGAGCAGTTCTTC
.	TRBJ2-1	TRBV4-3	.	CASSQDIGLGSYNEQFF	TGCGCCAGCAGCCAAGATATAGGGCTCGGCTCCTACAATGAGCAGTTCTTC
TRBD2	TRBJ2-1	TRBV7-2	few	CASSLVLAGELFF	TGTGCCAGCAGCTTAGTACTAGCGGGGGAACTGTTCTTC
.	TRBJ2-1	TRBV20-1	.	CSASEVNRAAEQFF	TGCAGTGCTAGCGAAGTAAATCGTGCAGCTGAGCAGTTCTTC